A selection of T cell receptor beta chains follows, all from one sample in a study of identical twins' blood T cells. TCRdb re-analysed the 5' RACE reads in MiXCR, keeping a single row per CDR3 protein. The sample has fewer than 450,000 distinct CDR3 sequences, roughly 28% seen once. The sample consisted of PBMCs. These receptors originate from a woman aged 18 to 50 in good health. Both conserved end residues are part of each CDR3. D genes are given only for firm matches. Size is omitted from some rows. Given values are once, few, many or a class for expanded clones.

CDR3 length,D gene,J gene,V gene,clone size,CDR3 DNA,CDR3 protein
15,TRBD2,TRBJ2-3,TRBV3-1,few,TGTGCCAGCAGCCATTGGGGGGGGAGCACAGATACGCAGTATTTT,CASSHWGGSTDTQYF
16,.,TRBJ1-6,TRBV7-2,.,TGTGCCAGCAGCTTAGAGGGAAGCTCCTATAATTCACCCCTCCACTTT,CASSLEGSSYNSPLHF
12,.,TRBJ2-3,TRBV6-5,.,TGTGCCGGCCGACAGGAGGGACTAACGCAGTATTTT,CAGRQEGLTQYF
15,.,TRBJ2-2,TRBV27,.,TGTGCCAGCAGTGTCGGCGGAATAGGCACCGGGGAGCTGTTTTTT,CASSVGGIGTGELFF
14,TRBD1,TRBJ2-7,TRBV20-1,.,TGCAGTGCTAGAGACGGGACAGGGAGAAACGAGCAGTACTTC,CSARDGTGRNEQYF
14,.,TRBJ1-1,TRBV27,many,TGTGCCAGCAGCATCCAGGGGAGATGGGCTGGGGCTTTCTTT,CASSIQGRWAGAFF
14,TRBD1,TRBJ1-1,TRBV9,few,TGTGCCAGCAGCAACCCTGGGACAGGGAGTGAAGCTTTCTTT,CASSNPGTGSEAFF
16,.,TRBJ2-7,TRBV20-1,.,TGCAGTGCTAGAGATGAAAAGGCAGGGAGTATCTACGAGCAGTACTTC,CSARDEKAGSIYEQYF
14,.,TRBJ1-2,TRBV11-2,few,TGTACCAGCAGCTTCACGGGGGGGAACTATGGCTACACCTTC,CTSSFTGGNYGYTF
13,.,TRBJ1-5,TRBV5-1,.,TGCGCCAGCAGCTTGGGTGAGGATCAGCCCCAGCATTTT,CASSLGEDQPQHF
15,TRBD2,TRBJ2-3,TRBV6-2/TRBV6-3,.,TGTGCCAGCAAAACCCAGCGGGAGAGTCAAGATACGCAGTATTTT,CASKTQRESQDTQYF
12,.,TRBJ1-2,TRBV19,many,TGTGCCAGTAGTATGTCCCCCATGGGGCTCTGCTTC,CASSMSPMGLCF
13,TRBD1,TRBJ1-1,TRBV20-1,.,TGCAGTGCCAGACAGGGGAAGGACACTGAAGCTTTCTTT,CSARQGKDTEAFF
10,.,TRBJ1-1,TRBV2,many,TGTGCCGACCTGGGGGCTGAAGCTTTCTTT,CADLGAEAFF
16,.,TRBJ2-2,TRBV6-5,few,TGTGCCAGCAGTTATCGAGGGGTTTTGAACACCGGGGAGCTGTTTTTT,CASSYRGVLNTGELFF
14,.,TRBJ2-3,TRBV7-8,.,TGTGCCACACGTCAGCGGTCTAGCACAGATACGCAGTATTTT,CATRQRSSTDTQYF
16,TRBD1,TRBJ1-2,TRBV3-1,.,TGTGCCAGCAGCCATACGAGTCGGGACAGAAACTATGGCTACACCTTC,CASSHTSRDRNYGYTF
10,.,TRBJ2-3,TRBV6-5,.,TGTGCCAGCGGTTTGGGTACGCAGTATTTT,CASGLGTQYF
14,TRBD1,TRBJ1-4,TRBV5-1,many,TGCGCCAGCAGACCCGGGACAGGGAATGAAAAACTGTTTTTT,CASRPGTGNEKLFF
15,TRBD1,TRBJ1-3,TRBV6-6,.,TGTGCCAGCAGTTACCCTAGGACAGGGGAAGACACCATATATTTT,CASSYPRTGEDTIYF
16,TRBD2,TRBJ2-4,TRBV9,.,TGTGCCAGCAGCGTAGGGGGGGAGGGGATTATGAACATTCAGTACTTC,CASSVGGEGIMNIQYF
10,.,TRBJ2-1,TRBV12-3/TRBV12-4,many,TGTGCCAGCAGTTCGGATGAGCAGTTCTTC,CASSSDEQFF
14,.,TRBJ1-2,TRBV2,.,TGTGCCAGCATAGGAGGACGCTGGAGCTATGGCTACACCTTC,CASIGGRWSYGYTF
14,.,TRBJ1-5,TRBV5-1,.,TGCGCCAGCAGCTTGAGGGCAGGTGATCAGCCCCAGCATTTT,CASSLRAGDQPQHF
12,.,TRBJ2-1,TRBV5-1,many,TGCGCCAGCAGGGCAGGGGTCCATGAGCAGTTCTTC,CASRAGVHEQFF
14,.,TRBJ1-5,TRBV6-2/TRBV6-3,few,TGTGCCAGCAGTTCTAGGGAGTCCGGGCAGCCCCAGCATTTT,CASSSRESGQPQHF
15,TRBD2,TRBJ2-1,TRBV5-1,.,TGCGCCAGCAGCTCCCGACTAGCGGAAAACAATGAGCAGTTCTTC,CASSSRLAENNEQFF
12,.,TRBJ1-2,TRBV29-1,few,TGCAGCGACCGGGCAGGGTACTATGGCTACACCTTC,CSDRAGYYGYTF
16,.,TRBJ2-3,TRBV5-1,.,TGCGCCAGCAGCCCCGGTACCTCTCGGGTCACAGATACGCAGTATTTT,CASSPGTSRVTDTQYF
16,.,TRBJ1-5,TRBV6-2/TRBV6-3,many,TGTGCCAGCAGACGGAGAAGAGGGATGAGCAATCAGCCCCAGCATTTT,CASRRRRGMSNQPQHF
16,.,TRBJ1-3,TRBV3-1,.,TGTGCCAGCAGCCGGGACCGACCTTCTTTCGGAAACACCATATATTTT,CASSRDRPSFGNTIYF
15,.,TRBJ1-2,TRBV28,few,TGTGCCAGCGGTTATTTAGACCGAGGGACGGGTGGCTACACCTTC,CASGYLDRGTGGYTF
18,TRBD2,TRBJ2-5,TRBV29-1,few,TGCAGCGTTGAAGATGGACTAGCGGGGGGTCTGGACTTAGAGACCCAGTACTTC,CSVEDGLAGGLDLETQYF
13,.,TRBJ1-4,TRBV29-1,.,TGCAGCGTCACTTCGGTTGGGGATGAAAAACTGTTTTTT,CSVTSVGDEKLFF
13,.,TRBJ1-5,TRBV20-1,few,TGCAGTGCTAGACAGGGGATCAATCAGCCCCAGCATTTT,CSARQGINQPQHF